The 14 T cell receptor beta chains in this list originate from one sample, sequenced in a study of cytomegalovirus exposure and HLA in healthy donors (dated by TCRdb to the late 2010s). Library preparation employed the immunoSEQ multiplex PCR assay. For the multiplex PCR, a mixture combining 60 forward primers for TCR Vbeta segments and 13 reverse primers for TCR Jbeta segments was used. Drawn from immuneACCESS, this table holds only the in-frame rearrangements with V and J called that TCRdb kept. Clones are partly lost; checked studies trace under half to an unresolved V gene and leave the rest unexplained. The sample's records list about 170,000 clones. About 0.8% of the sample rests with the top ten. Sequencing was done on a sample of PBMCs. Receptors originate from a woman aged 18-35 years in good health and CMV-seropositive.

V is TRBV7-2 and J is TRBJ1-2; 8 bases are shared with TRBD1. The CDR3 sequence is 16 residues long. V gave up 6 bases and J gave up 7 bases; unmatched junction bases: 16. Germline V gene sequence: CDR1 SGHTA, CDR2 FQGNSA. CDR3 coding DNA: TGTGCCAGCAGGTCGCCCGGGAGGCAGGGGGCAGGTGGCTACACCTTC. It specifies CASRSPGRQGAGGYTF.

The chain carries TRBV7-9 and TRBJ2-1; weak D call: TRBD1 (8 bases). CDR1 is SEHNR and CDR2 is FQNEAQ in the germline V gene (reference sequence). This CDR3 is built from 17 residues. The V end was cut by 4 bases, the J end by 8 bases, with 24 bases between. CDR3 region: CASSSRGDRTGPDEQFF. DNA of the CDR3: TGTGCCAGCAGCTCCCGGGGGGATAGGACAGGGCCCGATGAGCAGTTCTTC.

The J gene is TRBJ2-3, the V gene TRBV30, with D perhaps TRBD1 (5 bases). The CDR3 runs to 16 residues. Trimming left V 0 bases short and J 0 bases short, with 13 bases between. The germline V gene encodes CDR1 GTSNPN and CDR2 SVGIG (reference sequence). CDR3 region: CAWSVITGASTDTQYF. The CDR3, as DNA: TGTGCCTGGAGTGTAATCACAGGTGCTAGCACAGATACGCAGTATTTT.

The CDR3 loop reads CASSERTGPNQPQHF. The DNA of the CDR3 is TGTGCCAGCAGTGAAAGGACAGGACCCAATCAGCCCCAGCATTTT. The chain recombines TRBV2 with TRBJ1-5; 7 nucleotides match TRBD1. From germline, CDR1 is SNHLY and CDR2 FYNNEI. J gave up 3 bases and V 2 bases, and 4 bases lay outside the gene matches. This CDR3 region has 15 residues.

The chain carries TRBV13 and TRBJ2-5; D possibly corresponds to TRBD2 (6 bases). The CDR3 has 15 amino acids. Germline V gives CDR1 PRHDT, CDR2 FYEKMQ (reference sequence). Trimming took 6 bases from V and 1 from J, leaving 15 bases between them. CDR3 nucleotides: TGTGCCAGCAGTTATGGGACTGAAAGCCAAGAGACCCAGTACTTC. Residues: CASSYGTESQETQYF.

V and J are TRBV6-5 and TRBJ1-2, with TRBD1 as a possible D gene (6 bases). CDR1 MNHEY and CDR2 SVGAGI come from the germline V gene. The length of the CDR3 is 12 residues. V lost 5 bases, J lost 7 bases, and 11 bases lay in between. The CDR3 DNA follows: TGTGCCAGCAGTCCAACAGGGATTGGCTACACCTTC. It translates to CASSPTGIGYTF.

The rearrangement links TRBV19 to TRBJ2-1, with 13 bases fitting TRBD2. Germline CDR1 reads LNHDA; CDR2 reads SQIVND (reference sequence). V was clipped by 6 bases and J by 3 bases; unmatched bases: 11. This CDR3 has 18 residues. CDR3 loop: CASSWTSGSLPGYNEQFF. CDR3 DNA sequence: TGTGCCAGTAGCTGGACTAGCGGGAGTCTCCCGGGCTACAATGAGCAGTTCTTC.

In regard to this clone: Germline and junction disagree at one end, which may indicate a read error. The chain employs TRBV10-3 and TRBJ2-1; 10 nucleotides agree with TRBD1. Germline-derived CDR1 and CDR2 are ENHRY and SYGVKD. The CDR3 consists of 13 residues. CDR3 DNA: TGTGCCATCAGTCCATCCAGGACAGGGGGAGAGGTCTTC. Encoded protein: CAISPSRTGGEVF.

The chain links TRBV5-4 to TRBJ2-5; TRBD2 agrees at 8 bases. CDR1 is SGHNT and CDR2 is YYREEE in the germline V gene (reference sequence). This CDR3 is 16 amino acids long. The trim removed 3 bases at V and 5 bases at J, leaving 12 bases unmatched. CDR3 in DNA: TGTGCCAGCAGCTCCTTAATAGCGGGGCCAGGGGAGACCCAGTACTTC. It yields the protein CASSSLIAGPGETQYF.

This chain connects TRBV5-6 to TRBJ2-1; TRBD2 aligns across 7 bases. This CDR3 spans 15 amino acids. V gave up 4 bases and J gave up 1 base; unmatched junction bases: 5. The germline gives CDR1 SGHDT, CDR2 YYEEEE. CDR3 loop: CASSPTRGSYNEQFF. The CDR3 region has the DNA TGTGCCAGCAGCCCCACGCGGGGGTCCTACAATGAGCAGTTCTTC.

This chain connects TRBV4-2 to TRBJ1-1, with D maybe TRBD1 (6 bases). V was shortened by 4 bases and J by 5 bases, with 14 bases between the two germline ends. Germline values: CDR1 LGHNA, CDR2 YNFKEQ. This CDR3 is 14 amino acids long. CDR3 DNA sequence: TGTGCCAGCAGCCGCCCGGGGGGCGAAACTGAAGCTTTCTTT. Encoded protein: CASSRPGGETEAFF.

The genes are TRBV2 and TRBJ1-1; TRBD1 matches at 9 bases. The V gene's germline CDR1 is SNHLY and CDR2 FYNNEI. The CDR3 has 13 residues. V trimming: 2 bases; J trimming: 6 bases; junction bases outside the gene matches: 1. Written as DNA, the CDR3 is TGTGCCAGCAGTGAACGACAGGGGGCTGAAGCTTTCTTT. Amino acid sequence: CASSERQGAEAFF.

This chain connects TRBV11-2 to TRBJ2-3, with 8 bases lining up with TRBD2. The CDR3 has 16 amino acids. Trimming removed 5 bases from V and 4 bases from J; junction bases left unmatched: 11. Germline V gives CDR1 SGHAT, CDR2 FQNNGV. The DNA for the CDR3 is TGTGCCAGCAGCGCCAGTTGGGCGGGGGGATCAGATACGCAGTATTTT. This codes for CASSASWAGGSDTQYF.

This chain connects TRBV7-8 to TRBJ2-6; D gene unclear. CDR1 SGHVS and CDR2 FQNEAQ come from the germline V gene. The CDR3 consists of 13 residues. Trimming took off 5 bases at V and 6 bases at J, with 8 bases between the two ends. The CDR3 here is CASSQLQANVLTF. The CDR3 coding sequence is TGTGCCAGCAGCCAACTTCAGGCCAACGTCCTGACTTTC.